Detailed here is one T cell receptor beta chain. The junction departs from germline at one end; a sequencing error may be responsible. TCR sequencing used cDNA made by reverse transcription of extracted RNA. Some clones are missing from TCRdb's copy, which holds only in-frame ones; the method was immunoSEQ multiplex PCR. Here the sample spans about 140,000 clones, roughly 64% being singletons. In alopecia areata patients, both lesional scalp punch biopsies and peripheral blood were collected. The sample is drawn from a study of CD8+ T cells in alopecia areata. CDR1 and CDR2 (germline): SGHAT, FQDESV (reference sequence). The CDR3 is 15 amino acids.

The chain joins TRBV11-1 to TRBJ2-2; TRBD1 agrees at 9 bases. This clonotype originated in a human donor with alopecia areata. Here the sequenced sample was CD4+ T cells sorted from blood, taken at week 0. This CDR3 is CASSYGQGNIGELFF. CDR3 sequence (DNA): TGTGCCAGCAGCTATGGACAGGGGAACATCGGGGAGCTGTTTTTT.